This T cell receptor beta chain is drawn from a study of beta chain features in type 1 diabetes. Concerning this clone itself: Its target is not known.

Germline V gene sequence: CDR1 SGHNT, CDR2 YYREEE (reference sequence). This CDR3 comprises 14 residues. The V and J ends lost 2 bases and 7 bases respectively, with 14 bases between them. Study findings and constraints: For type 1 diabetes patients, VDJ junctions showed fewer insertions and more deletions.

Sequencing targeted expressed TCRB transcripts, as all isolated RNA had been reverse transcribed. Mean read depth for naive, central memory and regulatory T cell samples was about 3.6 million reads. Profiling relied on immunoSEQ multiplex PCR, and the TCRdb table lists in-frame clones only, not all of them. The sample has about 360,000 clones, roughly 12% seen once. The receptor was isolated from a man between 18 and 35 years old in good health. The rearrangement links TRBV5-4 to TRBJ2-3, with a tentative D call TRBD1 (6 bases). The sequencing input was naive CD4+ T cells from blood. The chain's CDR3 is CASSLQGSDNTQYF. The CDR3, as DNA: TGTGCCAGCAGCTTACAGGGTTCAGATAATACGCAGTATTTT. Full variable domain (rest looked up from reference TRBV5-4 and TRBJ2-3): ETGVTQSPTHLIKTRGQQVTLRCSSQSGHNTVSWYQQALGQGPQFIFQYYREEENGRGNFPPRFSGLQFPNYSSELNVNALELDDSALYLCASSLQGSDNTQYFGPGTRLTVL.